Each of the 4 T cell receptor beta chains below was sequenced from the same sample in a study of graft-versus-host responses after intestinal transplantation. The antigens for these receptors are not known. The repertoire was sequenced with immunoSEQ multiplex PCR; TCRdb's copy has only in-frame clones and lacks some. The data hold some 97,000 clones, with about 90% observed a single time. Sequenced here: unstimulated CD4+ T cells sorted from spleen or lymph node cells, sampled before transplant. The receptors here all came from a human donor who was the organ donor for an intestinal transplant.

V is TRBV18 and J is TRBJ2-2; a possible D gene is TRBD2 (7 bases). V gave up 3 bases and J gave up 7 bases, with 18 bases separating them. From germline, CDR1 is KGHSH and CDR2 LQKENI. The CDR3 sequence is 16 residues long. The CDR3 region is CASSPKTKGGNGELFF. CDR3 DNA: TGTGCCAGCTCACCCAAGACTAAGGGGGGGAACGGGGAGCTGTTTTTT.

This clone has just one count. The V call is TRBV19, the J call TRBJ1-1; D possibly corresponds to TRBD1 (5 bases). Trimming shortened V by 7 bases and J by 10 bases, and 16 bases separated the two germline ends. The CDR3 consists of 12 residues. Germline-derived CDR1 and CDR2 are LNHDA and SQIVND (reference sequence). For the CDR3, the DNA is TGTGCCAGTACTGAGAGTCCGGGGACAGCTTTCTTT. Translating gives CASTESPGTAFF.

The chain is built from TRBV19 and TRBJ2-7, with 8 bases fitting TRBD1. CDR1 and CDR2 from the germline V gene are LNHDA and SQIVND (reference sequence). The CDR3 has 14 amino acids. Germline trimming cut 5 bases from V and 4 bases from J; bases unmatched to any gene: 7. CDR3 sequence: CASSVGQGTYEQYF. The CDR3 nucleotides are TGTGCCAGTAGTGTTGGACAGGGTACTTACGAGCAGTACTTC.

A few counts support this clone. The chain is built from TRBV7-6 and TRBJ1-3; D is perhaps TRBD1 (5 bases). Germline CDR1 is SGHVS and CDR2 is FNYEAQ. V was cut by 1 base and J by 0 bases, with 13 bases left in between. This CDR3 comprises 17 residues. CDR3 bases: TGTGCCAGCAGCTTAGTATTCCAGGGCAACTCTGGAAACACCATATATTTT. Protein sequence: CASSLVFQGNSGNTIYF.